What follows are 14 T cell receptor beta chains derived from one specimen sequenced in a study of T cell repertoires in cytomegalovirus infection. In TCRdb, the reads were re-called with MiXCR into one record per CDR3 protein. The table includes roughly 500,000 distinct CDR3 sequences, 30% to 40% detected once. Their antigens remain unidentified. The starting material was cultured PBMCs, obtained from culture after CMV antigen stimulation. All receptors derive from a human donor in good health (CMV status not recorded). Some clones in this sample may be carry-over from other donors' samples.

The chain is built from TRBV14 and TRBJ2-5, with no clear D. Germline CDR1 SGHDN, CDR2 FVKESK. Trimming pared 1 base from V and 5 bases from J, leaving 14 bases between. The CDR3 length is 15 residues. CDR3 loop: CASSQVGAFYETQYF. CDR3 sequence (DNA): TGTGCCAGCAGCCAAGTGGGTGCGTTCTACGAGACCCAGTACTTC.

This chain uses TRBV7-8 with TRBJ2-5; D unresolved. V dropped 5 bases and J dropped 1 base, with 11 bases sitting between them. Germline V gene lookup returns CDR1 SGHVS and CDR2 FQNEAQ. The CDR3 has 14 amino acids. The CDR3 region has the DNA TGTGCCAGCAGCAGTGGACGGGTCCAAGAGACCCAGTACTTC. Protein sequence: CASSSGRVQETQYF.

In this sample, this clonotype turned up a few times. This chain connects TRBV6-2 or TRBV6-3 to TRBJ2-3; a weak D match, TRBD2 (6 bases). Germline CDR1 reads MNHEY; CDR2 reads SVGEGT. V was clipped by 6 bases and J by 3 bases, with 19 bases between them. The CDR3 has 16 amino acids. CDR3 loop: CASSLLLATTTDTQYF. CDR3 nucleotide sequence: TGTGCCAGCAGCCTTCTTCTAGCGACGACGACAGATACGCAGTATTTT.

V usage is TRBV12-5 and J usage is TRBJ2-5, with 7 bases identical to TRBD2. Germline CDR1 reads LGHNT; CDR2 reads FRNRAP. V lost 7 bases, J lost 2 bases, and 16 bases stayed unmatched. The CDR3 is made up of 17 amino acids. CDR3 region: CASAPRGIGLEQETQYF. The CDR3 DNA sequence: TGTGCTAGTGCCCCTCGGGGGATCGGACTAGAGCAAGAGACCCAGTACTTC.

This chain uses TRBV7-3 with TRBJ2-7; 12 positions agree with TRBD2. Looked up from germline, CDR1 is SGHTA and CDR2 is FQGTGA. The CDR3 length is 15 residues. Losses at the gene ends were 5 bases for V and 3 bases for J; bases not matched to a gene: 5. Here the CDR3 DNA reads TGTGCCAGCAGCGAACTAGCGGGAGGTTACTACGAGCAGTACTTC. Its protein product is CASSELAGGYYEQYF.

Written as DNA, the CDR3 is TGTGCCAGCAGTGCCAATAGCAATCAGCCCCAGCATTTT. Its translation: CASSANSNQPQHF. J is TRBJ1-5 and V is TRBV25-1, with unresolved D. CDR1 and CDR2 from the germline V gene are MGHDK and SYGVNS. This CDR3 spans 13 amino acids. Between the trimmed V and J ends, which lost 4 bases and 0 bases, there was a span of 4 bases. The full variable domain, completed using reference TRBV25-1 and TRBJ1-5, is EADIYQTPRYLVIGTGKKITLECSQTMGHDKMYWYQQDPGMELHLIHYSYGVNSTEKGDLSSESTVSRIRTEHFPLTLESARPSHTSQYLCASSANSNQPQHFGDGTRLSIL.

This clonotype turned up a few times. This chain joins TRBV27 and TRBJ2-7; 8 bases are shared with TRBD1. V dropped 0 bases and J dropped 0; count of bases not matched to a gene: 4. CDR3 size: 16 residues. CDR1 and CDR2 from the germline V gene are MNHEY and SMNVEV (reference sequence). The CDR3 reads CASSLSTGQVSYEQYF. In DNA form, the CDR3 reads TGTGCCAGCAGTTTATCCACGGGACAGGTCTCCTACGAGCAGTACTTC.

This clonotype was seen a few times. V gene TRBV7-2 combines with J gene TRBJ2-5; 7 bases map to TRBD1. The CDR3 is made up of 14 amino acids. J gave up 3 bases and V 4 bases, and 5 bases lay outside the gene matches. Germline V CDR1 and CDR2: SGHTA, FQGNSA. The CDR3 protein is CASSSPGQEETQYF. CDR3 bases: TGTGCCAGCAGCTCGCCTGGACAGGAAGAGACCCAGTACTTC.

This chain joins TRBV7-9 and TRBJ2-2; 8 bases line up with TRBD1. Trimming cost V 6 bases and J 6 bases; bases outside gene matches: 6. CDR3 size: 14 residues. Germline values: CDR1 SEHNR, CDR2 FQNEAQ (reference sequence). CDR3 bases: TGTGCCAGCAGTTTCCAGGGGGCGGCCGGGGAGCTGTTTTTT. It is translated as CASSFQGAAGELFF.

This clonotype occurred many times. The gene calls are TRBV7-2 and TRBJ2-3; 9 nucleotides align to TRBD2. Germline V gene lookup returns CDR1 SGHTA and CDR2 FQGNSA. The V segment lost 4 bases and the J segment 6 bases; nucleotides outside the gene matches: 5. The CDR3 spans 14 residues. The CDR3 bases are TGTGCCAGCAGCTCCTTTAGCGGGAGCGATACGCAGTATTTT. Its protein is CASSSFSGSDTQYF.

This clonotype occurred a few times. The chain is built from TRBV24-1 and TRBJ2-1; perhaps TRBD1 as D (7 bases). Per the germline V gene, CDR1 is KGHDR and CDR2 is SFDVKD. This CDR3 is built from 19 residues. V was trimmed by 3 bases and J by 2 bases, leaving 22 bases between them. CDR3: CATSDPGGGLGDTYNEQFF. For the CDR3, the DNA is TGTGCCACCAGTGATCCCGGAGGGGGCTTAGGGGACACCTACAATGAGCAGTTCTTC.

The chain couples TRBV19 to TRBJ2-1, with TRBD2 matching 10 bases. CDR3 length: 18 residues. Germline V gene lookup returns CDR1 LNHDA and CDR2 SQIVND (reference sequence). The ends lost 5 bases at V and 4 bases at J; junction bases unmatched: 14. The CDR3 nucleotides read TGTGCCAGTAGTCAACGGGAGATAGCGGGAGGCCTTTACAATGAGCAGTTCTTC. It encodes CASSQREIAGGLYNEQFF.

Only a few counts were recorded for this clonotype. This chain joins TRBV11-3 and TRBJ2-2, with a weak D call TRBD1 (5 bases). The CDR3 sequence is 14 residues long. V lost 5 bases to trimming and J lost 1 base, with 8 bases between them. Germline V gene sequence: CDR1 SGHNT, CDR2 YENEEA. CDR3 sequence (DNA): TGTGCCAGCAGCATAACAGGGAACACCGGGGAGCTGTTTTTT. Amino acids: CASSITGNTGELFF.

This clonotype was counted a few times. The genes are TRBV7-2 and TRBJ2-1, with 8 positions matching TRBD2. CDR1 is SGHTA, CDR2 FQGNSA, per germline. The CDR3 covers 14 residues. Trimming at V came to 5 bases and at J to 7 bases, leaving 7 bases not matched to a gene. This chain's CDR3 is CASSPAGEWNEQFF. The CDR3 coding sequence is TGTGCCAGCAGCCCAGCGGGAGAATGGAATGAGCAGTTCTTC.